The source of this T cell receptor beta chain is a study of regulatory T cells in long-lasting Graves disease. Overall study context: Graves' patients diagnosed newly had used antithyroid drugs under 3 months. Study results and caveats: Persistent disease exhibited a predilection for TRBV28, TRBJ1-2 and TRBJ2-5.

Time point denoted: newly diagnosed GD, antithyroid drugs for less than 3 months. From RNA extracted from PBMCs, the TCR library was made. The CDR3 sequence is 11 residues long. The germline V gene has CDR1 SGHNT and CDR2 YENEEA. Both iRepertoire HTBI primers and Arm-PCR of CDR3 regions were used to build the TCR beta libraries. MiXCR, run by TCRdb on the multiplex PCR reads, gives a single entry per CDR3 protein. The sample includes some 220,000 distinct CDR3 sequences, roughly 20% of them seen just once. Note on this clonotype: Its target is unknown. Since a much larger clone is just one base distant, this may be a read error.

The same specimen was also included in a second study, on T cells in Graves' hyperthyroidism and ophthalmopathy. That investigation notes: No ophthalmopathy progression within 18 months constituted stable Graves' hyperthyroidism. The hyperthyroidism patients had all been newly diagnosed, and their disease duration was under 2 months. Their ages ranged from 18 to 65 years.

The sequence was obtained from a woman younger than 45 with Graves disease. V usage is TRBV11-3 and J usage is TRBJ2-2, with D possibly called TRBD1 or TRBD2 (5 bases each). Material: peripheral blood mononuclear cells (PBMCs), obtained at new diagnosis, from a patient treated with antithyroid drugs. The CDR3 loop is CASAVTGDLFF. The DNA for the CDR3 is TGTGCCAGCGCTGTAACCGGGGACCTGTTTTTT.